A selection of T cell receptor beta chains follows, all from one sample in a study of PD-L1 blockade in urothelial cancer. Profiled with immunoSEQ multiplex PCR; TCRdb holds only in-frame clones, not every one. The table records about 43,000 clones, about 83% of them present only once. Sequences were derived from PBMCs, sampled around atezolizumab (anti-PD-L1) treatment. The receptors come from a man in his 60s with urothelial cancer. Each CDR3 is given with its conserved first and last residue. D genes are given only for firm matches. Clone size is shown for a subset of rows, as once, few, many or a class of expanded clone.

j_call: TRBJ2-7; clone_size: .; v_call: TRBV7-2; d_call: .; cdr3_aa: CASSLISYEQYF; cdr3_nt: TGCGCCAGCAGCTTGATCAGTTACGAGCAGTACTTC
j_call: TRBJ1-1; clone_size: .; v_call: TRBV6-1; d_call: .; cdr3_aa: CASSTEEGWDTEAFF; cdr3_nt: TGTGCCAGCAGTACCGAGGAGGGCTGGGACACTGAAGCTTTCTTT
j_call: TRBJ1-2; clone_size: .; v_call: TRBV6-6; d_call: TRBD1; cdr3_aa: CRTGALSGSPHDGYTF; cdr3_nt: TGTCGGACAGGGGCTCTTTCCGGTTCACCACATGATGGCTACACCTTC
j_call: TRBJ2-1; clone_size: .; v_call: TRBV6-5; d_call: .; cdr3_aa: CASSYSRQSTGGEQFF; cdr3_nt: TGTGCCAGCAGTTACAGCAGGCAAAGTACAGGTGGTGAGCAGTTCTTC
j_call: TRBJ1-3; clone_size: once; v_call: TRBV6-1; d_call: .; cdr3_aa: CASSVGTRRNTIYF; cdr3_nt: TGTGCCAGCAGTGTCGGGACAAGACGAAACACCATATATTTT
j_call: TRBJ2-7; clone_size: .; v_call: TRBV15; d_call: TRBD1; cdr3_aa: CATSRERGLGQYF; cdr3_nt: TGTGCCACCAGCAGAGAGAGGGGGCTCGGGCAGTACTTC
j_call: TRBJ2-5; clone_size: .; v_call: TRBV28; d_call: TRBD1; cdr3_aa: CASSRGYRETQYF; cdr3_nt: TGTGCCAGCAGCAGGGGGTATCGAGAGACCCAGTACTTC
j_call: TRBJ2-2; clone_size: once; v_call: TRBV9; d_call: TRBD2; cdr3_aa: CASSVRAREGGELFF; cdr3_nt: TGTGCCAGCAGCGTTCGTGCCAGGGAGGGCGGGGAGCTGTTTTTT
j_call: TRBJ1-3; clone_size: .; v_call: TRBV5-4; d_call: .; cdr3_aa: CASSLAGGPGNTIYF; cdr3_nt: TGTGCCAGCAGCCTGGCGGGGGGGCCTGGAAACACCATATATTTT
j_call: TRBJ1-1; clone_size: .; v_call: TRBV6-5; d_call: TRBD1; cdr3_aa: CASSYGTGETPTEAFF; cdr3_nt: TGTGCCAGCAGTTACGGGACAGGGGAAACCCCCACTGAAGCTTTCTTT
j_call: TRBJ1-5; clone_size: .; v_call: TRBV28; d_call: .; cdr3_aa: CASSLSFNQPQHF; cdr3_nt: TGTGCCAGCAGTTTATCTTTCAATCAGCCCCAGCATTTT
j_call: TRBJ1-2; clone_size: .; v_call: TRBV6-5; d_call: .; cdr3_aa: CASTVRAGEGYTF; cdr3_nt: TGTGCCAGCACCGTACGGGCGGGAGAGGGCTACACCTTC
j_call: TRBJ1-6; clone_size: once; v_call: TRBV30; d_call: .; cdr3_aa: CAWSGGRQGHSPLHF; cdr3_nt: TGTGCCTGGAGCGGGGGGAGGCAGGGCCATTCACCCCTCCACTTT
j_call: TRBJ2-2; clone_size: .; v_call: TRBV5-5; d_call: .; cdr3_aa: CASSWPGGQNTGELFF; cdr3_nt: TGTGCCAGCAGCTGGCCGGGGGGCCAGAACACCGGGGAGCTGTTTTTT
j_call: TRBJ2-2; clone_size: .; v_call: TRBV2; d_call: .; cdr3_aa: CASRERQDGVTGELFF; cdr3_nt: TGTGCCAGCAGGGAACGACAGGATGGGGTCACCGGGGAGCTGTTTTTT
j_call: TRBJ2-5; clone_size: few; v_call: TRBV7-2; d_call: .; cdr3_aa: CASTLRGQETQYF; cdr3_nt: TGTGCCAGCACGTTACGAGGGCAAGAGACCCAGTACTTC
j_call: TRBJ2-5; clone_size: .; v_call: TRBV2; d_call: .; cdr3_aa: CASSRQAWLGETQYF; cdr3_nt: TGTGCCAGCAGCAGACAGGCCTGGCTGGGAGAGACCCAGTACTTC
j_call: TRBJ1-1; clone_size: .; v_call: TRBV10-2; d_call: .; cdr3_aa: CASSGGARTEAFF; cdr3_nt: TGCGCCAGCAGTGGCGGGGCACGAACTGAAGCTTTCTTT
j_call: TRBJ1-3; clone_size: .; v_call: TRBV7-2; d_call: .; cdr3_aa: CASSLVYAGASGNTIYF; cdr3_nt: TGTGCCAGCAGCTTAGTATATGCCGGAGCCTCTGGAAACACCATATATTTT
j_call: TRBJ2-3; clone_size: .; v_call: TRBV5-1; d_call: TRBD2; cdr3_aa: CASSLGTLGGGDTQYF; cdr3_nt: TGCGCCAGCAGCTTGGGGACCCTCGGGGGGGGAGATACGCAGTATTTT
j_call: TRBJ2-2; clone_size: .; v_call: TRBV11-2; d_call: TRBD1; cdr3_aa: CASSRSIQGAGELFF; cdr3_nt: TGTGCCAGCAGCCGATCGATACAGGGGGCCGGGGAGCTGTTTTTT
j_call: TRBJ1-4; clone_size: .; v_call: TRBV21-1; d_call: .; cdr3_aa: CASSKGLGQTNEKLFF; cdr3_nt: TGTGCCAGCAGCAAAGGGCTGGGACAGACTAATGAAAAACTGTTTTTT
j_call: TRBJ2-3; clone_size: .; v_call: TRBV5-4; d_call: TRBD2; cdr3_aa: CASSAAAGEVDTQYF; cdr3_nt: TGTGCCAGCAGCGCCGCGGCGGGGGAGGTAGATACGCAGTATTTT
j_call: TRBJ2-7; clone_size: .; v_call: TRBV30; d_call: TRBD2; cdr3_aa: CAFLSGVYEQYF; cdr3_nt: TGTGCCTTCCTAAGCGGGGTCTACGAGCAGTACTTC
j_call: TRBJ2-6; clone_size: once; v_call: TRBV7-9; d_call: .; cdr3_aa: CASSLGRAGASGANVLTF; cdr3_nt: TGTGCCAGCAGCCTAGGTAGGGCAGGGGCCTCTGGGGCCAACGTCCTGACTTTC
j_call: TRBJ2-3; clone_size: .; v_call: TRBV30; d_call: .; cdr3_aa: CAWGGTWTFTDTQYF; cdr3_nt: TGTGCCTGGGGGGGGACTTGGACCTTCACAGATACGCAGTATTTT
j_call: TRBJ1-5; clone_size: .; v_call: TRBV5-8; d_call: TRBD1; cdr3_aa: CASSLDRGLQPQHF; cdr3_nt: TGTGCCAGCAGCTTGGACAGGGGGCTTCAGCCCCAGCATTTT
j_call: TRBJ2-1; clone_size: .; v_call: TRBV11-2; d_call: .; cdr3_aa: CASTDSPNNEQFF; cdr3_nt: TGTGCCAGCACGGACAGTCCGAACAATGAGCAGTTCTTC
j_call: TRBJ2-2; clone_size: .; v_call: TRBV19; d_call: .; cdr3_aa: CASTTPPGTNTGELFF; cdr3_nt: TGTGCCAGTACCACCCCCCCCGGGACGAACACCGGGGAGCTGTTTTTT
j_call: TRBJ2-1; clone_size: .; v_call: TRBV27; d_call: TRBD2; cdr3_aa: CASSAWRGGINEQFF; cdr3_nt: TGTGCCAGCAGTGCCTGGCGGGGGGGGATCAATGAGCAGTTCTTC
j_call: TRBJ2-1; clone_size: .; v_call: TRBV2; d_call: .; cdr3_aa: CASSGLPTFYNEQFF; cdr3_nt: TGTGCCAGCAGTGGACTTCCTACATTCTACAATGAGCAGTTCTTC
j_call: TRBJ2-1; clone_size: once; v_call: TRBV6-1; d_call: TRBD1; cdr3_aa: CASAREDRGYNEQFF; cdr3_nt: TGTGCCAGCGCCCGGGAGGACAGGGGATACAATGAGCAGTTCTTC
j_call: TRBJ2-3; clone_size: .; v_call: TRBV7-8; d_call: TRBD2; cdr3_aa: CASSQRGFGTDTQYF; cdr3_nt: TGTGCCAGCAGCCAGCGGGGGTTTGGCACAGATACGCAGTATTTT
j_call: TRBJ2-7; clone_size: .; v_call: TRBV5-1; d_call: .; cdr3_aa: CASSGGDGAYEQYF; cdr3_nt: TGCGCCAGCAGCGGAGGGGACGGAGCCTACGAGCAGTACTTC
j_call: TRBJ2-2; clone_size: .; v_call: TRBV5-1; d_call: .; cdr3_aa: CASSLDPQGGNTGELFF; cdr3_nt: TGCGCCAGCAGCTTGGATCCCCAGGGAGGGAACACCGGGGAGCTGTTTTTT
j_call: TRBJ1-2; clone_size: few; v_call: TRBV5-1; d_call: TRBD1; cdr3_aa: CASSLPRDRVDGYTF; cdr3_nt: TGCGCCAGCAGCTTGCCAAGGGACAGGGTTGATGGCTACACCTTC
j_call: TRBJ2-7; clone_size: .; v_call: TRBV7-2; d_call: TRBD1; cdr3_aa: CASSLAGQGSYEQYF; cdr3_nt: TGTGCCAGCAGCTTAGCGGGACAGGGCTCCTACGAGCAGTACTTC